This T cell receptor beta chain appears in the sequencing data of a study of T-cell reconstitution after alpha-beta-depleted transplantation in children. TCRbeta library construction was performed incorporating unique molecular identifiers. TCRdb used MiXCR to reprocess the PCR reads, holding one entry per CDR3 protein. The table has approximately 400,000 distinct CDR3 sequences, about 11% seen once; the top ten hold 4.5% to 7%. V was cut by 0 bases and J by 0 bases, with 15 bases left in between. Germline V gives CDR1 SGHRS, CDR2 YFSETQ. This CDR3 contains 17 residues. The starting material was PBMCs from the stem cell graft donor, obtained from the stem cell graft. The genes are TRBV5-1 and TRBJ1-2; D gene unclear. The receptor was derived from a human donor who donated a stem cell graft to a child with acute myeloid leukemia. CDR3 in amino acids: CASSLESPPRTNYGYTF. The CDR3, as DNA: TGCGCCAGCAGCTTGGAGTCCCCCCCGAGGACTAACTATGGCTACACCTTC.